Listed here is a single T cell receptor beta chain. Its antigen is as yet unknown. CDR3 length: 15 residues. The V end was cut by 2 bases, the J end by 4 bases, with 14 bases between. Germline V lookup: CDR1 MNHEY, CDR2 SVGAGI. TCRalpha and TCRbeta libraries used 5'RACE with constant-segment primers and UMIs. TCRdb itself ran the 5' RACE reads through MiXCR, one entry per CDR3 protein. The sample yields roughly 350,000 distinct CDR3 sequences, about 13% seen once. This entry comes from a study of T-cell memory formation after mild COVID-19. About the study: The study found TCR clusters largely donor specific.

The study, taken as a whole, reports: Pre-infection memory harbored some responding clones, suggesting cross-reactive memory joined. Among CD4+ contracting clones, most were CM and EM, and CD8+ ones EMRA.

The receptor was isolated from a young man who had mild COVID-19 (a few samples of this study predate the infection). Cell type and time point are not known. The sequenced sample was PBMCs or a T cell subset sorted from them (not recorded which). The chain uses TRBV6-5 and TRBJ1-1; a possible D gene is TRBD1 (5 bases). CDR3 region: CASSYRPQGGTEAFF. The CDR3 bases are TGTGCCAGCAGTTACCGGCCCCAGGGAGGCACTGAAGCTTTCTTT.